The 14 T cell receptor beta chains presented below share a single source sample, sequenced in a study of cytotoxic CD8 clonotypes in ibrutinib-treated CLL. Assay used: immunoSEQ multiplex PCR; TCRdb lists only in-frame clones, some missing. The data hold roughly 97,000 clones, with almost 80% observed a single time. Here the sequenced sample was PBMCs, taken after 12 months of ibrutinib treatment. All receptors derive from a human donor with chronic lymphocytic leukemia.

This chain connects TRBV5-6 to TRBJ1-1; TRBD1 aligns across 9 bases. Germline V lookup: CDR1 SGHDT, CDR2 YYEEEE. J lost 0 bases, V lost 0 bases, and 3 bases had no gene match. The CDR3 length is 16 residues. The CDR3 here is CASSLEGQGLNTEAFF. The CDR3 DNA follows: TGTGCCAGCAGCTTGGAGGGACAGGGATTGAACACTGAAGCTTTCTTT.

The V call is TRBV10-1, the J call TRBJ2-7; weak D call: TRBD1 (5 bases). The germline V gene has CDR1 WNHNN and CDR2 SYGVQD (reference sequence). The CDR3 sequence is 14 residues long. The V end was cut by 2 bases, the J end by 6 bases, with 14 bases between. The CDR3 here is CASSETGSPSEQYF. CDR3 DNA: TGCGCCAGCAGTGAGACAGGTTCTCCTTCCGAGCAGTACTTC.

The chain links TRBV18 to TRBJ1-2, with 8 bases fitting TRBD1. Germline V gives CDR1 KGHSH, CDR2 LQKENI. This CDR3 has 14 amino acids. V shed 3 bases, J shed 2 bases, and the junction held 2 bases outside the gene matches. The CDR3 nucleotides read TGTGCCAGCTCACCCGGACAGGGCAACTATGGCTACACCTTC. This encodes CASSPGQGNYGYTF.

The V call is TRBV14, the J call TRBJ1-1; 7 bases fit TRBD1. With 6 bases clipped from V and 0 bases from J, the junction kept 7 bases outside the gene matches. CDR3 length: 15 amino acids. The germline V gene has CDR1 SGHDN and CDR2 FVKESK. In DNA form, the CDR3 reads TGTGCCAGCAGGCCTAACAGGGGAGTGAACACTGAAGCTTTCTTT. The encoded protein is CASRPNRGVNTEAFF. Supplemented by reference TRBV14 and TRBJ1-1, the full variable domain reads EAGVTQFPSHSVIEKGQTVTLRCDPISGHDNLYWYRRVMGKEIKFLLHFVKESKQDESGMPNNRFLAERTGGTYSTLKVQPAELEDSGVYFCASRPNRGVNTEAFFGQGTRLTVV.

This chain links TRBV10-3 with TRBJ2-7, with D possibly matching TRBD2 (5 bases). Germline CDR1 is ENHRY and CDR2 is SYGVKD. V lost 10 bases and J 0 bases, leaving 13 bases between the germline ends. The CDR3 has 13 residues. In DNA, the CDR3 is TGTGCCACCGTACAAGGGAGCTCCTACGAGCAGTACTTC. Translation gives CATVQGSSYEQYF.

A few counts support this clone. V is TRBV13 and J is TRBJ2-7; TRBD2 might be the D (5 bases). Trimming shortened V by 0 bases and J by 3 bases, and 12 bases separated the two germline ends. The germline V gene encodes CDR1 PRHDT and CDR2 FYEKMQ (reference sequence). There are 15 residues in the CDR3. The CDR3 DNA sequence: TGTGCCAGCAGCTTAGGCCTTGGGAGTATCTACGAGCAGTACTTC. Translation gives CASSLGLGSIYEQYF.

The rearrangement links TRBV7-2 to TRBJ2-2; D ambiguous. V lost 7 bases, J lost 1 base, and 7 bases lay in between. This CDR3 is 13 amino acids long. Per the germline V gene, CDR1 is SGHTA and CDR2 is FQGNSA. The DNA of the CDR3 is TGTGCCAGCACCATCCGGAACACCGGGGAGCTGTTTTTT. It codes for CASTIRNTGELFF.

The chain is built from TRBV5-1 and TRBJ2-3; no firm D call. The CDR3 runs to 14 residues. Germline CDR1 SGHRS, CDR2 YFSETQ. V lost 7 bases to trimming and J lost 1 base, with 13 bases between them. CDR3 sequence reads: CASFVRAGTDTQYF. Written as DNA, the CDR3 is TGCGCCAGCTTTGTACGGGCAGGCACAGATACGCAGTATTTT.

This clone has more than one count but fewer than ten. V gene TRBV6-4 combines with J gene TRBJ2-2, with 9 bases aligning to TRBD1. This CDR3 region has 14 residues. Germline CDR1 is MRHNA and CDR2 is SNTAGT. V lost 6 bases and J lost 4; bases outside the gene matches: 3. The DNA for the CDR3 is TGTGCCAGCAGGATGACAGGGGGCACCGGGGAGCTGTTTTTT. It specifies CASRMTGGTGELFF.

This clone appeared a single time. The rearrangement uses TRBV2 and TRBJ1-1; tentatively, D is TRBD1 (5 bases). V dropped 3 bases and J dropped 2 bases, with 10 bases sitting between them. The length of the CDR3 is 14 residues. CDR1 and CDR2 (germline): SNHLY, FYNNEI. CDR3: CASSDSGHNTEAFF. The DNA of the CDR3 is TGTGCCAGCAGTGACTCAGGGCATAACACTGAAGCTTTCTTT.

The chain carries TRBV25-1 and TRBJ2-1; perhaps TRBD2 as D (6 bases). The V end was cut by 1 base, the J end by 0 bases, with 10 bases between. CDR3 size: 16 residues. Germline loops: CDR1 MGHDK, CDR2 SYGVNS. The CDR3 region has the DNA TGTGCCAGCAGTGAATCCGGGACTTCCTCCTACAATGAGCAGTTCTTC. Amino acids: CASSESGTSSYNEQFF. Based on the CDR3 plus reference TRBV25-1 and TRBJ2-1, the full variable domain is EADIYQTPRYLVIGTGKKITLECSQTMGHDKMYWYQQDPGMELHLIHYSYGVNSTEKGDLSSESTVSRIRTEHFPLTLESARPSHTSQYLCASSESGTSSYNEQFFGPGTRLTVL.

This chain uses TRBV6-6 with TRBJ2-7; D perhaps matches TRBD1 (6 bases). Trimming pared 6 bases from V and 3 bases from J, leaving 15 bases between. The CDR3 is made up of 14 amino acids. Germline CDR1 is MNHNY and CDR2 is SVGAGI (reference sequence). The CDR3 DNA is TGTGCCAGCAGATCCGAGGGGGTCCGCTACGAGCAGTACTTC. Protein sequence: CASRSEGVRYEQYF.

V gene TRBV19 combines with J gene TRBJ1-4; 7 nucleotides line up with TRBD1. Germline trimming cut 3 bases from V and 4 bases from J; bases unmatched to any gene: 14. Germline values: CDR1 LNHDA, CDR2 SQIVND (reference sequence). The CDR3 loop spans 18 amino acids. This chain's CDR3 is CASSICGWGTADNEKLFF. For the CDR3, the DNA is TGTGCCAGTAGTATTTGTGGGTGGGGGACAGCTGATAATGAAAAACTGTTTTTT.

The gene calls are TRBV4-1 and TRBJ2-7; no firm D call. The CDR3 extends over 16 amino acids. V lost 1 base to trimming and J lost 3 bases, with 16 bases between them. Germline V CDR1 and CDR2: MGHRA, YSYEKL. The CDR3 DNA reads as TGCGCCAGCAGCCAAGGAATGATAGGGCAGAGCTACGAGCAGTACTTC. Translation: CASSQGMIGQSYEQYF.